The sequence of this TCR beta chain was determined in a study of shared clonotypes between healthy human individuals. Findings and limits, study-wide: What limited the represented genetic and exposure-history diversity was the small number of donors.

Concerning this clone: Its antigen is unknown.

The authors ran the assay at deep level. Repertoires were generated with immunoSEQ multiplex PCR, while TCRdb's copy carries only in-frame clones and drops some. This sample has roughly 2.1 million clones, with about 92% found just once. Only CD45RO-negative cells positively selected for CCR7 counted as naive CD8 cells, so terminally differentiated effector memory CD45RA+ cells were excluded. Trimming took 3 bases from V and 3 from J; bases not matched to a gene: 4. Germline loops: CDR1 KGHSH, CDR2 LQKENI. This CDR3 region has 14 residues. Sequences were obtained from naive CD8+ T cells from PBMCs. The TCR sequence derives from a man aged 18 to 30 in good health. Some clones in this sample may be carry-over from other donors' samples. The V and J genes are TRBV18 and TRBJ2-7, with 8 bases identical to TRBD1. This CDR3 is CASSPTGENYEQYF. CDR3 coding DNA: TGTGCCAGCTCACCGACAGGGGAGAACTACGAGCAGTACTTC. Supplemented by reference TRBV18 and TRBJ2-7, the full variable domain reads NAGVMQNPRHLVRRRGQEARLRCSPMKGHSHVYWYRQLPEEGLKFMVYLQKENIIDESGMPKERFSAEFPKEGPSILRIQQVVRGDSAAYFCASSPTGENYEQYFGPGTRLTVT.